This record looks at one T cell receptor beta chain sequence and its context. Its antigen is as yet unknown. Data came from immunoSEQ multiplex PCR; TCRdb stores just in-frame clones and leaves some out. Of 32,000 or so clones in the sample, 90% to 95% were seen once. These data belong to a study of PD-1 blockade in classical Hodgkin lymphoma. Study results and limitations: Relapsed/refractory patients reportedly had lower baseline diversity than newly diagnosed patients.

The CDR3 has 16 amino acids. V dropped 6 bases and J dropped 0 bases, with 14 bases sitting between them. Per the germline V gene, CDR1 is KGHSH and CDR2 is LQKENI. Described time point: cycle 4 day 1 (C4D1), after around six weeks of nivolumab. Each of the patients experienced relapse following autologous stem cell transplantation, and their brentuximab vedotin exposure differed. Out of thawed PBMCs, magnetic negative selection purified CD4+ T cells. The source is a human donor with classical Hodgkin lymphoma. This chain uses TRBV18 with TRBJ2-2, with D hard to call. The specimen was CD4+ T cells from blood, collected before the fourth cycle of nivolumab. CDR3 region: CASSSTRIANTGELFF. CDR3 sequence (DNA): TGTGCCAGCTCGTCTACAAGAATCGCGAACACCGGGGAGCTGTTTTTT.